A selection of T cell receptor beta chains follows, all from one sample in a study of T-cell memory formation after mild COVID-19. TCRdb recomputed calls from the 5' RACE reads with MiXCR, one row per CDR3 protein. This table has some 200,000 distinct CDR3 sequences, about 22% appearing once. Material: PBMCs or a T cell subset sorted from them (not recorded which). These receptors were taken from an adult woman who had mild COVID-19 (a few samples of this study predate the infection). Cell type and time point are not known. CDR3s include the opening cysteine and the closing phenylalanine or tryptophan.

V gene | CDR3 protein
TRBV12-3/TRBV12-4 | CASSSGQANTEAFF
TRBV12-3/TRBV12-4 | CASSLAVGYGYTF
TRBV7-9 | CASSLRTSASTDTQYF
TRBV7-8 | CASSPSQVTDTQYF
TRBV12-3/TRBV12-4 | CASSLEVLSGGAYTDTQYF
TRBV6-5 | CASSYGTGTGGNEQFF
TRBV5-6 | CASSLGAGGPMSYEQYF
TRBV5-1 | CASSLEGDPRSYNEQFF
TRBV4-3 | CASSQDGWAGDYTDTQYF
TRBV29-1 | CSVGRERYNEQFF
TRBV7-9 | CASSLAIGSGILDEQFF
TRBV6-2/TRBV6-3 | CASSHVASGEQFF
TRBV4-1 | CASSQEWGGWQGNTEAFF
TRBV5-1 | CASSEGGRSPLHF
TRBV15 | CATSRDRGSNQPQHF
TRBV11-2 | CASSLAAGSSYEQYF
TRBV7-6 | CASSLAGVDLEGYTF
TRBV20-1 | CSAREIAGGELFF
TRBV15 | CATSRDESGSTIGEQFF
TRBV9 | CASSVRGEPRNEQFF
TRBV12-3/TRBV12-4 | CASSFTVSDTPYEQYF
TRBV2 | CATLPSRSYNEQFF
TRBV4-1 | CASSQDAKPGDFSYEQYF